This T cell receptor beta chain was obtained from a study of cytomegalovirus exposure and HLA in healthy donors. The study ran its PCR with 60 Vbeta and 13 Jbeta primers. Some clones are missing from TCRdb's copy, which holds only in-frame ones; the method was immunoSEQ multiplex PCR. The sample holds about 170,000 clones, around 73% seen once. CDR1 and CDR2 (germline): MNHEY, SMNVEV (reference sequence). V was clipped by 3 bases and J by 5 bases, with 10 bases between them. This CDR3 is built from 13 residues. This chain connects TRBV27 to TRBJ2-5; D is uncertain. Sequenced sample: PBMCs. This receptor was identified in a woman in her late teens or twenties in good health and CMV-seropositive. CDR3 sequence reads: CASSFNTGETQYF. For the CDR3, the DNA is TGTGCCAGCAGTTTCAACACCGGGGAGACCCAGTACTTC.